This TCR beta chain emerged from a study of cytomegalovirus exposure and HLA in healthy donors. Findings of the study overall: A highly shared variant cluster was judged a likely technical artifact. There were some V segments, including TRBV6-2 and TRBV6-3, excluded as indistinguishable. HLA allele associations emerged for some 16,000 TCR beta sequences in a later analysis, at 0.05 false discovery rate.

The CDR3 length is 14 residues. The V end lost 5 bases, the J end lost 3 bases, and 13 bases lay between the germline ends. Germline V lookup: CDR1 SEHNR, CDR2 FQNEAQ (reference sequence). As for this clone: As yet, its antigen is unknown.

Donors counted as nominally healthy when sampled, yet unrecorded immune exposures were likely. With 60 Vbeta and 13 Jbeta primers, the PCR was carried out. Profiled with immunoSEQ multiplex PCR; TCRdb holds only in-frame clones, not every one. The sample contains about 120,000 clones, roughly three quarters of which appear only once. V and J are TRBV7-9 and TRBJ1-1; D unclear. The material sequenced was PBMCs. This clonotype was sampled from a man aged 50 to 59 in good health and CMV-seropositive. The CDR3 DNA is TGTGCCAGCAGCCAAAAGAGGGAGGACACTGAAGCTTTCTTT. It specifies CASSQKREDTEAFF.